This TCR beta chain derives from a study of blood T cell repertoires in COVID-19. The CDR3 contains 14 residues. With 1 base removed from V and 7 bases from J, the gap between germline ends came to 11 bases. Germline CDR1 reads SGHRS; CDR2 reads YFSETQ. TCRdb keeps only in-frame clones here, not all; method: immunoSEQ multiplex PCR. The sample has 100,000 to 150,000 clones, approximately 88% seen once. The chain carries TRBV5-1 and TRBJ2-2; the D gene is possibly TRBD2 (6 bases). The sequenced sample consisted of peripheral blood. This clonotype originated in a man aged 50-59 years with acute or convalescent COVID-19. The CDR3 spells CASSLSGGVGELFF. For the CDR3, the DNA is TGCGCCAGCAGCTTGTCTGGAGGGGTCGGGGAGCTGTTTTTT.